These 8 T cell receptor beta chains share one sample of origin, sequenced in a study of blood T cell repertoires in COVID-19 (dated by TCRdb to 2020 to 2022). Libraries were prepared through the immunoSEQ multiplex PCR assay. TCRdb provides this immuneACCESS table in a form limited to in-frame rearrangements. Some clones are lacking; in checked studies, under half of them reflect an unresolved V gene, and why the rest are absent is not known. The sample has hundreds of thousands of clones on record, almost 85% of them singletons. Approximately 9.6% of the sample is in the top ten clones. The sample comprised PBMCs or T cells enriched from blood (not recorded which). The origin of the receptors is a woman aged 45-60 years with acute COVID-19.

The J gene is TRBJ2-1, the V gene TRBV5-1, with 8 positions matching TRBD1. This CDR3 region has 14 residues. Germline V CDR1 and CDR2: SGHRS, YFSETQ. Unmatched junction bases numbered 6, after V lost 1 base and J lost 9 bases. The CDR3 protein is CASSLKQGDGEQFF. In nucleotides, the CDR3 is TGCGCCAGCAGCTTGAAACAGGGGGACGGTGAGCAGTTCTTC.

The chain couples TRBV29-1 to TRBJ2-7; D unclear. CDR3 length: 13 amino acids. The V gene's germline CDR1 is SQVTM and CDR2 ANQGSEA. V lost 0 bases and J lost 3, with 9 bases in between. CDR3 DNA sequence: TGCAGCGTTGAAGACGACAATTACTACGAGCAGTACTTC. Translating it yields CSVEDDNYYEQYF.

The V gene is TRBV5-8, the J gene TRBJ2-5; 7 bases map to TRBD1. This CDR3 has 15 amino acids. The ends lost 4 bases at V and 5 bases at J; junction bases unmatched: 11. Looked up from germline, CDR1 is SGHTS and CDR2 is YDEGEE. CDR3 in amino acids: CASSLQGLQGETQYF. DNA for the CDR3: TGTGCCAGCAGCCTACAGGGGCTGCAGGGGGAGACCCAGTACTTC.

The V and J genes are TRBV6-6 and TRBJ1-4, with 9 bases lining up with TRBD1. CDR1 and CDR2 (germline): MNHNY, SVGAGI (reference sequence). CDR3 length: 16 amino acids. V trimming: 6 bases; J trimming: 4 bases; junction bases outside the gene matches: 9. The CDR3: CASRRTGVGGNEKLFF. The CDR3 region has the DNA TGTGCCAGCAGGCGGACAGGGGTAGGCGGTAATGAAAAACTGTTTTTT.

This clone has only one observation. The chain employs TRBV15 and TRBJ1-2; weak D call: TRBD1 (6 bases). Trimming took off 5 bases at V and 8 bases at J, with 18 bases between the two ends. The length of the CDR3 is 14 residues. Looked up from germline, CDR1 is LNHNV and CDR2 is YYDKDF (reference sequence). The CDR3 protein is CATSGGGHVYGYTF. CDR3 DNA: TGTGCCACCAGCGGCGGGGGACATGTCTACGGCTACACCTTC.

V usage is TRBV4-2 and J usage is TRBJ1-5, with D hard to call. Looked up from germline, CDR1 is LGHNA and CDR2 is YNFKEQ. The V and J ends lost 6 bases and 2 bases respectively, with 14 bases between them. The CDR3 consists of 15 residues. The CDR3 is CASRYTKEGNQPQHF. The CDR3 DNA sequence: TGTGCCAGCAGGTACACTAAGGAAGGCAATCAGCCCCAGCATTTT.

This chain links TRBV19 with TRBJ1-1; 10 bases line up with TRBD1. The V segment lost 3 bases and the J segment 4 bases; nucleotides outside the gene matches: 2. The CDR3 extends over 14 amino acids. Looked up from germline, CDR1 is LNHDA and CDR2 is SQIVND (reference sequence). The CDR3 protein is CASSMTGGITEAFF. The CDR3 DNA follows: TGTGCCAGTAGTATGACAGGGGGCATCACTGAAGCTTTCTTT. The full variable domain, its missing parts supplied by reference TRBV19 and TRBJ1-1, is DGGITQSPKYLFRKEGQNVTLSCEQNLNHDAMYWYRQDPGQGLRLIYYSQIVNDFQKGDIAEGYSVSREKKESFPLTVTSAQKNPTAFYLCASSMTGGITEAFFGQGTRLTVV.

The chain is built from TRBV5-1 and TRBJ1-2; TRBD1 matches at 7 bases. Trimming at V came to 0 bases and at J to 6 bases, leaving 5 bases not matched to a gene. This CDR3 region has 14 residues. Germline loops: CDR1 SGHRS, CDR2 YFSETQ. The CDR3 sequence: CASSLDRGGNGYTF. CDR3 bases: TGCGCCAGCAGCTTGGACAGGGGAGGCAATGGCTACACCTTC.